These 16 T cell receptor beta chains came from one sample sequenced in a study of blood T cell repertoires in COVID-19. Here immunoSEQ multiplex PCR was the method, and the copy in TCRdb shows in-frame clones only, minus some. The sample comprises about 240,000 clones, about 83% of which are singletons, and more than 1.5% rests with the top ten. What was sequenced was peripheral blood. Receptors originate from a young man who had recovered from COVID-19.

The rearrangement joins TRBV2 to TRBJ2-2; no clear D gene. CDR3 length: 13 residues. The V gene lost 2 bases and the J gene lost 7 bases, with 8 bases spanning the gap. CDR1 is SNHLY, CDR2 FYNNEI, per germline. CDR3 nucleotide sequence: TGTGCCAGCAGTGAAAACGTAGTCGGGGAGCTGTTTTTT. This gives the protein CASSENVVGELFF. The variable domain in full, with the rest retrieved from reference TRBV2 and TRBJ2-2, is EPEVTQTPSHQVTQMGQEVILRCVPISNHLYFYWYRQILGQKVEFLVSFYNNEISEKSEIFDDQFSVERPDGSNFTLKIRSTKLEDSAMYFCASSENVVGELFFGEGSRLTVL.

The rearrangement uses TRBV3-1 (or the pseudogene TRBV3-2) and TRBJ2-7; 8 nucleotides agree with TRBD2. The CDR3 contains 15 residues. The germline CDR1 and CDR2 sequences are LGHDT and YNNKEL (reference sequence). Losses at the gene ends were 1 base for V and 3 bases for J; bases not matched to a gene: 5. CDR3 loop: CASSQASGSIYEQYF. The CDR3 DNA reads TGTGCCAGCAGCCAAGCCAGCGGGAGCATCTACGAGCAGTACTTC.

This clone was observed a handful of times. The DNA for the CDR3 is TGTGCCAGCGAACCTTCGTCCGGGGAACTCTATGGCTACACCTTC. Translating it yields CASEPSSGELYGYTF. The chain combines TRBV6-5 with TRBJ1-2, with no clear D. Trimming left V 8 bases short and J 4 bases short, with 20 bases between. The V gene's germline CDR1 is MNHEY and CDR2 SVGAGI. CDR3 size: 15 residues.

J is TRBJ2-5 and V is TRBV20-1; D is unclear. Trimming pared 3 bases from V and 1 base from J, leaving 9 bases between. The CDR3 totals 13 residues. Germline V gene data show CDR1 as DFQATT and CDR2 as SNEGSKA (reference sequence). This CDR3 is CSASTVTQETQYF. The CDR3 region has the DNA TGCAGTGCTAGTACAGTAACCCAAGAGACCCAGTACTTC.

The chain employs TRBV25-1 and TRBJ1-1; D gene uncertain. V lost 6 bases, J lost 1 base, and 15 bases lay in between. CDR1 and CDR2 from the germline V gene are MGHDK and SYGVNS. CDR3 length equals 15 residues. CDR3 residues: CASRPGSPENTEAFF. The CDR3 bases are TGTGCCAGCAGACCGGGGTCCCCAGAGAACACTGAAGCTTTCTTT.

This clone was counted between two and nine times. This chain links TRBV2 with TRBJ2-5; D might be TRBD1 (5 bases). CDR1 and CDR2 (germline): SNHLY, FYNNEI. This CDR3 comprises 12 residues. With 6 bases removed from V and 5 bases from J, the gap between germline ends came to 10 bases. CDR3 residues: CASSAGQETQYF. The CDR3, as DNA: TGTGCCAGCAGCGCAGGGCAGGAGACCCAGTACTTC.

The chain links TRBV6-6 to TRBJ1-1; D may be TRBD1 (5 bases). Trimming left V 6 bases short and J 4 bases short, with 21 bases between. CDR3 length: 16 residues. CDR1 is MNHNY, CDR2 SVGAGI, per germline (reference sequence). The CDR3 DNA sequence: TGTGCCAGCAGCAAACTCCTTCAGGGAGGCGGCACTGAAGCTTTCTTT. It encodes CASSKLLQGGGTEAFF.

V gene TRBV5-1 combines with J gene TRBJ1-1; D ambiguous. CDR3 length: 15 residues. V lost 0 bases and J lost 0, with 9 bases in between. The germline CDR1 and CDR2 sequences are SGHRS and YFSETQ. CDR3 bases: TGCGCCAGCAGCTTGGAAGTGGCAGTGAACACTGAAGCTTTCTTT. This encodes CASSLEVAVNTEAFF.

This clone has ten or more counts. The chain is built from TRBV29-1 and TRBJ2-3; 9 bases map to TRBD2. The trim removed 5 bases at V and 1 base at J, leaving 4 bases unmatched. The CDR3 consists of 14 residues. Germline V gene lookup returns CDR1 SQVTM and CDR2 ANQGSEA. CDR3 coding DNA: TGCAGCGTTATAGCGGGGGTGGGCACAGATACGCAGTATTTT. Protein: CSVIAGVGTDTQYF.

This clone was seen only a few times. This CDR3 reads CASTSGEGNSPLHF. The CDR3 DNA is TGCGCCAGCACCTCAGGGGAGGGGAATTCACCCCTCCACTTT. The J gene is TRBJ1-6, the V gene TRBV5-1; D is perhaps TRBD1 (6 bases). CDR3 length equals 14 residues. CDR1 is SGHRS and CDR2 is YFSETQ in the germline V gene. The V end lost 6 bases, the J end lost 7 bases, and 14 bases lay between the germline ends. The complete variable domain, with remaining parts taken from reference TRBV5-1 and TRBJ1-6, reads KAGVTQTPRYLIKTRGQQVTLSCSPISGHRSVSWYQQTPGQGLQFLFEYFSETQRNKGNFPGRFSGRQFSNSRSEMNVSTLELGDSALYLCASTSGEGNSPLHFGNGTRLTVT.

J is TRBJ1-2 and V is TRBV6-5, with TRBD1 matching 8 bases. CDR3 length: 13 residues. Germline V gene data show CDR1 as MNHEY and CDR2 as SVGAGI. The junction had 5 bases not matched to a gene; V was cut back by 7 bases and J by 4 bases. CDR3 amino acids: CASIPQGAYGYTF. CDR3 coding DNA: TGTGCCAGCATACCTCAGGGGGCCTATGGCTACACCTTC.

The chain uses TRBV29-1 and TRBJ2-5, with TRBD2 identical over 8 bases. There are 13 residues in the CDR3. Trimming took 2 bases from V and 2 from J; bases not matched to a gene: 1. The germline V gene encodes CDR1 SQVTM and CDR2 ANQGSEA. CDR3 loop: CSVETGGQETQYF. In nucleotides, the CDR3 is TGCAGCGTTGAAACGGGGGGGCAAGAGACCCAGTACTTC.

This rearrangement joins TRBV6-5 to TRBJ2-7; 9 bases match TRBD1. Germline trimming cut 7 bases from V and 2 bases from J; bases unmatched to any gene: 6. This CDR3 spans 14 amino acids. Germline V gene data show CDR1 as MNHEY and CDR2 as SVGAGI. The CDR3 loop reads CASTRTGDAYEQYV. The CDR3 coding sequence is TGTGCCAGCACCCGGACAGGGGATGCCTACGAGCAGTACGTC.

The chain joins TRBV7-2 to TRBJ2-5, with TRBD2 matching 7 bases. The CDR3 totals 16 residues. V lost 5 bases, J lost 7 bases, and 16 bases stayed unmatched. Germline V gives CDR1 SGHTA, CDR2 FQGNSA. This CDR3 reads CASSGQGLRGPGTQYF. CDR3 DNA sequence: TGTGCCAGCAGCGGGCAGGGACTACGCGGGCCAGGGACCCAGTACTTC.

The chain has TRBV11-2 and TRBJ2-7; TRBD1 matches 10 bases. Per the germline V gene, CDR1 is SGHAT and CDR2 is FQNNGV. The ends lost 1 base at V and 4 bases at J; junction bases unmatched: 4. The CDR3 totals 15 residues. This CDR3 reads CASSLVGDRGYEQYV. CDR3 coding DNA: TGTGCCAGCAGCTTAGTTGGGGACAGGGGTTACGAGCAGTACGTC.

The V gene is TRBV2, the J gene TRBJ2-7; maybe TRBD1 (5 bases). In germline, CDR1 is SNHLY, CDR2 FYNNEI. The CDR3 is 12 amino acids. V lost 8 bases to trimming and J lost 2 bases, with 10 bases between them. The CDR3 loop reads CASSDSPYEQYV. The CDR3 coding sequence is TGTGCCAGCTCAGACAGTCCCTACGAGCAGTACGTC.